This T cell receptor beta chain was identified during a study of CD8 T cells in ankylosing spondylitis. TCRdb re-derived calls from the 5' RACE reads in MiXCR, one entry per CDR3 protein. Of just under 550,000 distinct CDR3 sequences listed, 9.5% to 15% are singletons. The V gene lost 2 bases and the J gene lost 11 bases, with 10 bases spanning the gap. CDR1 and CDR2 (germline): SGHDN, FVKESK. The CDR3 spans 12 residues. Notes on the study in general: What appeared characteristic of ankylosing spondylitis blood was a TCR beta motif of several highly homologous variants.

This clonotype was detected only a few times. Its target is unknown. The sequenced material came from blood, either unsorted or a sorted T cell fraction (not recorded which). V usage is TRBV14 and J usage is TRBJ1-5, with D perhaps TRBD1 (6 bases). The sequence derives from a male donor with ankylosing spondylitis. DNA of the CDR3: TGTGCCAGCAGCCAAAGGGGGGGGTCCCAGCATTTT. Its translation: CASSQRGGSQHF.